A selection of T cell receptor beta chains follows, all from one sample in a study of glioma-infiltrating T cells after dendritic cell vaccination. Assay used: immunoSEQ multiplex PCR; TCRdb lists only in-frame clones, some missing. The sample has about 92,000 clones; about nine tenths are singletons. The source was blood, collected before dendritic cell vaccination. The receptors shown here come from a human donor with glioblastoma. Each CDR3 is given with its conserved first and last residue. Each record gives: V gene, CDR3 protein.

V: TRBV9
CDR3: CASSVAWLAGQETQYF

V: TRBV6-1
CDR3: CASSEEGAAYEQYF

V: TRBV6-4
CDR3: CASSEGQTLAGASYEQYF

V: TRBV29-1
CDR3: CSVADGSSTDTQYF

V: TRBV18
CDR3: CASSPSLAGGDEQYF

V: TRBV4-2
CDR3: CASSQESGAGTGGYEQYF

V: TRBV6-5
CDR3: CASRSGTGNQPQHF

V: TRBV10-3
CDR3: CAISGDKSYEQYF

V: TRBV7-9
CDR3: CASSARTGDNSPLHF

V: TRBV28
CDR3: CASSFARGLKGYTF

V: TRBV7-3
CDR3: CASSTTGTANTGELFF

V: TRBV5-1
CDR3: CASRMQVTTDTQYF

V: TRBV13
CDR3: CASSPAGLAGLYNEQFF

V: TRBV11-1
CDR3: CASRQAGSSYEQYF

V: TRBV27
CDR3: CASSPLAGGSYNEQFF

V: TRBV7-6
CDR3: CASSPGQGRILGLFF

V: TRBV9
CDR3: CASSEGGKYYNEQFF